This T cell receptor (beta chain) derives from a study of OX40 agonist ivuxolimab in advanced cancers. Study at large: Clinicians treated patients with ivuxolimab, an agonistic anti-OX40 (CD134) antibody.

The study, taken as a whole, reports: Clonal expansion was among the lowest in partial responders at 0.1-3.0 mg/kg, especially CD8+. Among T cells, CD8+ cells averaged more expanded clones than CD4+ cells.

Autoimmune disease history or systemic immunosuppression disqualified patients. V lost 2 bases and J 1 base, leaving 8 bases between the germline ends. CDR3 length equals 14 residues. Looked up from germline, CDR1 is MGHRA and CDR2 is YSYEKL. This table comes from immunoSEQ multiplex PCR, and its TCRdb copy is limited to in-frame clones, with some not included. The data show just under 85,000 clones, 84% seen once. This clone appeared a single time. Its antigen is not identified. The chain links TRBV4-1 to TRBJ1-1, with D perhaps TRBD1 (5 bases). The receptor comes from an adult with an advanced solid tumor such as melanoma, head and neck, liver or kidney cancer. This specimen consisted of CD4+ or CD8+ T cells sorted from blood, obtained in a trial of the OX40 agonist ivuxolimab. CDR3 nucleotide sequence: TGCGCCAGCAGCCAATGGGGGAGGAACACTGAAGCTTTCTTT. Its protein is CASSQWGRNTEAFF.